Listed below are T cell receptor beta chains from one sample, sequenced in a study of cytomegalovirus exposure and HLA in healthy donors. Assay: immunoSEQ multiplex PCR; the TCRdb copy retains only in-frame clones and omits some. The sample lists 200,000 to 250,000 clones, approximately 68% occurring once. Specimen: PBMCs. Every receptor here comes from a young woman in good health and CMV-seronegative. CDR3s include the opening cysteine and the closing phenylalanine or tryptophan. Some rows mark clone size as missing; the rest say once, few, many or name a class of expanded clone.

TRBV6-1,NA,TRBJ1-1,CASTTRNTEAFF
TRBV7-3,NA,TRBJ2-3,CASSLNGGLTDTQYF
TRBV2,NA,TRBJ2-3,CASSKRTGGADTQYF
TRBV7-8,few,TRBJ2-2,CASSWTRDTGELFF
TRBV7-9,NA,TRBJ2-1,CASSSRTGEFF
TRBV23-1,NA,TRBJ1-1,CASSQGSGNCMNTEAFF
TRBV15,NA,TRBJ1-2,CATSRDRQESYGYTF
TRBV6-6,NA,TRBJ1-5,CASSTWGRNQPQHF
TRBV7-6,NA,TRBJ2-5,CASSPRTSGSKQETQYF
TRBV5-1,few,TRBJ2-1,CASSLREGLYNEQFF
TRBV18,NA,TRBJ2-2,CASLQANTGELFF
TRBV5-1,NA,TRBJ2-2,CASSPDTRGSQTGELFF
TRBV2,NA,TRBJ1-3,CVSSNRDTSLSGNTIYF
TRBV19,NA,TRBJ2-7,CASSSTGGPSYEQYF
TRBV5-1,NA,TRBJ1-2,CASSSTGENYGYTF
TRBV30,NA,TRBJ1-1,CAWSVGPTNTEAFF
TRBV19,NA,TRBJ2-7,CASSPTSATYEQYF
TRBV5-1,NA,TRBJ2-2,CASSLGDRGMNTGELFF
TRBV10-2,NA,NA,CASSEIPGTSGEGYEQYF
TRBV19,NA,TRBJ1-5,CASGQGPNQPQHF
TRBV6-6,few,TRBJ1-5,CASRRMALAQPQNF
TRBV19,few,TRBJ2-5,CASSIFFPDRESRETQYF
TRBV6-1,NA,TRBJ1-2,CASSEAQVSGQYGYTF
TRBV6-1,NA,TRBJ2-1,CASSNTGGSYNEQFF